This TCR beta chain originates from a study of blood T cell repertoires in COVID-19. Across the whole study: T cells, B-cell-depleted T cells, or PBMCs provided the cDNA or gDNA that served as material.

Data came from immunoSEQ multiplex PCR; TCRdb stores just in-frame clones and leaves some out. There are under 450,000 clones in the sample; around 88% occur only once, and roughly 13% lies in the top ten. Sequenced sample: peripheral blood. The receptor was isolated from a woman aged 45-59 years with COVID-19, enrolled during active disease.

The CDR3 region is CASSRPGQGQSPLHF. DNA of the CDR3: TGTGCCAGCAGCCGACCGGGACAGGGGCAATCACCCCTCCACTTT. The chain links TRBV14 to TRBJ1-6; 10 bases map to TRBD1. Germline-derived CDR1 and CDR2 are SGHDN and FVKESK. V trimming: 4 bases; J trimming: 10 bases; junction bases outside the gene matches: 7. The CDR3 spans 15 residues.